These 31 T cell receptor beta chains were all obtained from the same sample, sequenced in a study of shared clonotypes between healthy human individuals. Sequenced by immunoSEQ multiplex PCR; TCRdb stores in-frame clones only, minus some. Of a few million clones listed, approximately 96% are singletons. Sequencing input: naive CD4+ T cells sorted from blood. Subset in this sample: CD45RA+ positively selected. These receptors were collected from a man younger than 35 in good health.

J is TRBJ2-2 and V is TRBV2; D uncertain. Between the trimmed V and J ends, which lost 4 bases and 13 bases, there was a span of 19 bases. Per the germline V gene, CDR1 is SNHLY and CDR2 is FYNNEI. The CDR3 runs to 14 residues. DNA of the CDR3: TGTGCCAGCAGTGCTGGTCTTCCCGACCGAGGGCTGTTTTTT. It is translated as CASSAGLPDRGLFF.

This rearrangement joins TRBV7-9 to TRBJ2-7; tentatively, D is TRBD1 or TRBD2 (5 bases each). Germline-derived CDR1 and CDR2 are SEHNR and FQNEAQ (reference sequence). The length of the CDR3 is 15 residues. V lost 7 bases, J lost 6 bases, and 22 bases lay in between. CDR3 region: CASTLGTVPLPEQYF. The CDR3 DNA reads TGTGCCAGCACCCTGGGGACGGTCCCTCTCCCCGAGCAGTACTTC. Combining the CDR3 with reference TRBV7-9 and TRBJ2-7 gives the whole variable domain DTGVSQNPRHKITKRGQNVTFRCDPISEHNRLYWYRQTLGQGPEFLTYFQNEAQLEKSRLLSDRFSAERPKGSFSTLEIQRTEQGDSAMYLCASTLGTVPLPEQYFGPGTRLTVT.

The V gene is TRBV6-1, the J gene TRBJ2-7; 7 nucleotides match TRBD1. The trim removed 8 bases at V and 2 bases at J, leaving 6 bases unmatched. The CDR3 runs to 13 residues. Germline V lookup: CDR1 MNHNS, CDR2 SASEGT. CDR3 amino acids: CASRSGQPYEQYF. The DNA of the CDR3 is TGTGCCAGCCGATCGGGACAGCCCTACGAGCAGTACTTC.

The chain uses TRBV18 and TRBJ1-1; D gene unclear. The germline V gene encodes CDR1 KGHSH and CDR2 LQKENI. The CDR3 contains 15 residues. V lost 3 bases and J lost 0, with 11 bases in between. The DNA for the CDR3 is TGTGCCAGCTCACCTATAACCTCAATGAACACTGAAGCTTTCTTT. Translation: CASSPITSMNTEAFF.

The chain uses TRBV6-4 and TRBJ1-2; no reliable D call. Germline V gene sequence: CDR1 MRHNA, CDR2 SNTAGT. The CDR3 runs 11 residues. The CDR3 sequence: CAPRPGYGYTF. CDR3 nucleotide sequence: TGTGCACCCCGTCCGGGCTATGGCTACACCTTC.

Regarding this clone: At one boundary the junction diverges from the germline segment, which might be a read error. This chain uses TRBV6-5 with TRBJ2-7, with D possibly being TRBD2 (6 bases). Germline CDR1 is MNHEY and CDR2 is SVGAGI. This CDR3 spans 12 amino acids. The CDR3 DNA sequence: TGTGCCAGCAGTCCGACCGATTATAGACTAGTTTTC. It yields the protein CASSPTDYRLVF.

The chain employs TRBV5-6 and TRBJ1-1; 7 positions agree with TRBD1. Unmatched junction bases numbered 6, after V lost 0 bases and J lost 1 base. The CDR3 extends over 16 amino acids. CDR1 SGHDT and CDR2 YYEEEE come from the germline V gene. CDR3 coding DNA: TGTGCCAGCAGCTTGGGTCAGGGGGAGAAGAACACTGAAGCTTTCTTT. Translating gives CASSLGQGEKNTEAFF. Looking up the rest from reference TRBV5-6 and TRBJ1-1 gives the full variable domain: DAGVTQSPTHLIKTRGQQVTLRCSPKSGHDTVSWYQQALGQGPQFIFQYYEEEERQRGNFPDRFSGHQFPNYSSELNVNALLLGDSALYLCASSLGQGEKNTEAFFGQGTRLTVV.

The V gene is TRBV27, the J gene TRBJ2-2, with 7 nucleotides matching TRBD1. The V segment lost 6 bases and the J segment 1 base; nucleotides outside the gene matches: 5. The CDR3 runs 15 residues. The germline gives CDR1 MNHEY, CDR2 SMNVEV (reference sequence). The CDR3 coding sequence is TGTGCCAGCAGGGCGGACAGGAGGAACACCGGGGAGCTGTTTTTT. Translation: CASRADRRNTGELFF.

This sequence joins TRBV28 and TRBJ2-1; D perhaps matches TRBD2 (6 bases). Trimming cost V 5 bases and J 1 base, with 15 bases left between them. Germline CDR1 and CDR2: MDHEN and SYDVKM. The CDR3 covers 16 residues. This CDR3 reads CASSTSRGGSYNEQFF. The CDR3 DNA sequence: TGTGCCAGCAGTACCTCACGGGGAGGATCCTACAATGAGCAGTTCTTC.

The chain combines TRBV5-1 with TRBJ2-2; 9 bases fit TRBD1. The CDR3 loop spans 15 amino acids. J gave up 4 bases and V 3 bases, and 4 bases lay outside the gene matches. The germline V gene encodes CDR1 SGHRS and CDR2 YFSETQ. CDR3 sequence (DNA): TGCGCCAGCAGCTCCCAGACAGGGGGCACCGGGGAGCTGTTTTTT. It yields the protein CASSSQTGGTGELFF.

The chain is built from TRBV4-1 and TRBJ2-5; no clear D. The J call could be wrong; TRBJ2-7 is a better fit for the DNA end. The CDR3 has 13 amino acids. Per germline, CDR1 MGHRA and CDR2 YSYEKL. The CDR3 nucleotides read TGCGCCAGCAGCCAAGGGCCAATCTACGAGCAGTACTTC. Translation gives CASSQGPIYEQYF.

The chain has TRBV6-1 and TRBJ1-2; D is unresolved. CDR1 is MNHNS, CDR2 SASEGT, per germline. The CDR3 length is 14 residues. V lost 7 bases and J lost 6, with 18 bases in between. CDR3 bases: TGTGCCAGCACGGAACGTTACCAGGCCCATGGCTACACCTTC. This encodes CASTERYQAHGYTF.

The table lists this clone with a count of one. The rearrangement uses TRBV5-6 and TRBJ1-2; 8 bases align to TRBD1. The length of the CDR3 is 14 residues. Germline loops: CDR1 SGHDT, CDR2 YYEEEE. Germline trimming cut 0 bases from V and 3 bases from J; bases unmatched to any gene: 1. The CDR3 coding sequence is TGTGCCAGCAGCTTGGGGGGACAGGACTATGGCTACACCTTC. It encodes CASSLGGQDYGYTF. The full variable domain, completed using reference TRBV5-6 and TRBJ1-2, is DAGVTQSPTHLIKTRGQQVTLRCSPKSGHDTVSWYQQALGQGPQFIFQYYEEEERQRGNFPDRFSGHQFPNYSSELNVNALLLGDSALYLCASSLGGQDYGYTFGSGTRLTVV.

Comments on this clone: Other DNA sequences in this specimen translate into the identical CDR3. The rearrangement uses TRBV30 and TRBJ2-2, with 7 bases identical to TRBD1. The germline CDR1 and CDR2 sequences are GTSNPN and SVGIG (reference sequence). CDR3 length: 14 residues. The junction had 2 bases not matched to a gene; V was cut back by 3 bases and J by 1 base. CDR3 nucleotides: TGTGCCTGGAGATACAGGGGGAACACCGGGGAGCTGTTTTTT. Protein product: CAWRYRGNTGELFF.

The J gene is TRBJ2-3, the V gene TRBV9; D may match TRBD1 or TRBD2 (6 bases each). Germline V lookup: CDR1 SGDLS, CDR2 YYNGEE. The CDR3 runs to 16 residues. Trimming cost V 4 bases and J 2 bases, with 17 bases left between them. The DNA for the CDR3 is TGTGCCAGCAGCCCCTTGAGGGGGGCGAACACAGATACGCAGTATTTT. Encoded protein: CASSPLRGANTDTQYF.

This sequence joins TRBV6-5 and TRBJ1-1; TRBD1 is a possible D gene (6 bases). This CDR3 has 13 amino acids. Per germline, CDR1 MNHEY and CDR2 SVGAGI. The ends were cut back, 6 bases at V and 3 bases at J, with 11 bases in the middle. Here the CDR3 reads CASSRGGHTEAFF. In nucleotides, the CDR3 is TGTGCCAGCAGCCGGGGGGGGCACACTGAAGCTTTCTTT.

The CDR3 sequence: CAISDGGANYGYTF. CDR3 DNA sequence: TGTGCCATCAGTGATGGGGGGGCTAACTATGGCTACACCTTC. The V gene is TRBV10-3, the J gene TRBJ1-2; possibly TRBD1 for D (5 bases). The V gene's germline CDR1 is ENHRY and CDR2 SYGVKD. V was pared by 3 bases and J by 0 bases, with 8 bases between. The CDR3 is made up of 14 amino acids.

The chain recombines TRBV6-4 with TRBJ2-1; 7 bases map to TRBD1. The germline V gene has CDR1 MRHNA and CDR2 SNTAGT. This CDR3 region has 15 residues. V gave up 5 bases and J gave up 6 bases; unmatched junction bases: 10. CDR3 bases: TGTGCCAGCAGTAAGGGGGCCGCAGAACGCAATGAGCAGTTCTTC. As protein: CASSKGAAERNEQFF.

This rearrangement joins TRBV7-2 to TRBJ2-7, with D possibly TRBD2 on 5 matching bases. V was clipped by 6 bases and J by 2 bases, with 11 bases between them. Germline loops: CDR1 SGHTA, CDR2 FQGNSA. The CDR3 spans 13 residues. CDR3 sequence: CASRPDFTYEQYF. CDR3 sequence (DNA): TGTGCCAGCAGACCGGACTTTACCTACGAGCAGTACTTC.

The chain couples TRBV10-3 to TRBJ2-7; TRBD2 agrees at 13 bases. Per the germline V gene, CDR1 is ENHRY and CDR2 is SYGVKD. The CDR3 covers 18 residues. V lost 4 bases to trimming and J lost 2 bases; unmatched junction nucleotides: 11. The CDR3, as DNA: TGTGCCATCAGTGCCGGGACTAGCGGGATCGGATCCGCCTACGAGCAGTACTTC. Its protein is CAISAGTSGIGSAYEQYF.

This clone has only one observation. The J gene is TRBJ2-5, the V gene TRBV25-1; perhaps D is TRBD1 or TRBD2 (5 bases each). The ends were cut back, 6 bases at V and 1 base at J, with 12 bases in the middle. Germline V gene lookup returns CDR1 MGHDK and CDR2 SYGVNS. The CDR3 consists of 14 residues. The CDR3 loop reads CASRQGRSQETQYF. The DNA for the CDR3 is TGTGCCAGCAGGCAGGGACGGTCCCAAGAGACCCAGTACTTC.

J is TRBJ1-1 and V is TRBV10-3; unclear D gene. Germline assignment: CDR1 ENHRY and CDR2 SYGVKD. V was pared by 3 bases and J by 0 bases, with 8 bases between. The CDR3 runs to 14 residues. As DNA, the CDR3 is TGTGCCATCAGTGATTTAGGGATGAACACTGAAGCTTTCTTT. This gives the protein CAISDLGMNTEAFF.

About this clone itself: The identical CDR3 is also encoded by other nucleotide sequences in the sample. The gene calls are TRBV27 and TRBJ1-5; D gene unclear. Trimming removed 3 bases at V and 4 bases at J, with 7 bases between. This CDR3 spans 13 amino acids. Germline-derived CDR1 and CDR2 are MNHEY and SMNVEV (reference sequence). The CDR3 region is CASSFRENQPQHF. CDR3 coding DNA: TGTGCCAGCAGTTTTCGGGAAAATCAGCCCCAGCATTTT.

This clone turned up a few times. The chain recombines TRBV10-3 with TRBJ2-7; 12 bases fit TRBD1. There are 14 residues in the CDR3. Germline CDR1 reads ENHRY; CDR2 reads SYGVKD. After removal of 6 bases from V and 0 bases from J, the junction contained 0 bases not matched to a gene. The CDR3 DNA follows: TGTGCCATCAGGGGACAGGGGGCCTCCTACGAGCAGTACTTC. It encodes CAIRGQGASYEQYF.

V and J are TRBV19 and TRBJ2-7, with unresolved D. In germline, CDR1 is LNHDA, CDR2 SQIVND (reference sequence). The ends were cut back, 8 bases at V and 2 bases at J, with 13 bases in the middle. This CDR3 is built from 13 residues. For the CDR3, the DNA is TGTGCCAGTCCGCAGGAATGGGCCTACGAGCAGTACTTC. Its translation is CASPQEWAYEQYF.

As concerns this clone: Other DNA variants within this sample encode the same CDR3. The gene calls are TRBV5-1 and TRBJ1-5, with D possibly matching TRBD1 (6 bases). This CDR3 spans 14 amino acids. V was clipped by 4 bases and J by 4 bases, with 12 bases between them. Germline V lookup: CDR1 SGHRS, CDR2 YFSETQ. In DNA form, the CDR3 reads TGCGCCAGCAGCACCGGACAGCCAAATCAGCCCCAGCATTTT. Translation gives CASSTGQPNQPQHF.

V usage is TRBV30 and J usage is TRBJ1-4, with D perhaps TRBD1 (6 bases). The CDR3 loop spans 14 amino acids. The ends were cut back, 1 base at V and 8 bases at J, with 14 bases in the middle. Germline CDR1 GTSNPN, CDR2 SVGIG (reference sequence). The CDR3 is CAWSGGTPGEKLFF. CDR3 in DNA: TGTGCCTGGAGTGGGGGGACACCTGGCGAAAAACTGTTTTTT. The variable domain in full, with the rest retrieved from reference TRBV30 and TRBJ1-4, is SQTIHQWPATLVQPVGSPLSLECTVEGTSNPNLYWYRQAAGRGLQLLFYSVGIGQISSEVPQNLSASRPQDRQFILSSKKLLLSDSGFYLCAWSGGTPGEKLFFGSGTQLSVL.

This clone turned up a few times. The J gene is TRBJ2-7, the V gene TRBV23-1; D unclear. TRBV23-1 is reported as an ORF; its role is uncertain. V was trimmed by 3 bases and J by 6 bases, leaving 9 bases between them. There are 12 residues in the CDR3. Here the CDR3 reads CASSHFGPEQYF. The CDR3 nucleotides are TGCGCCAGCAGTCACTTTGGCCCCGAGCAGTACTTC.

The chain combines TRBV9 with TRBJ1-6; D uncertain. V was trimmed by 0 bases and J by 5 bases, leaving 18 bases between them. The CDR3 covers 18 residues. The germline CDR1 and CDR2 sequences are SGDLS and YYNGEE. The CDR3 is CASSVGGGSQGNNSPLHF. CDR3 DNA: TGTGCCAGCAGCGTAGGGGGAGGCAGCCAAGGCAATAATTCACCCCTCCACTTT.

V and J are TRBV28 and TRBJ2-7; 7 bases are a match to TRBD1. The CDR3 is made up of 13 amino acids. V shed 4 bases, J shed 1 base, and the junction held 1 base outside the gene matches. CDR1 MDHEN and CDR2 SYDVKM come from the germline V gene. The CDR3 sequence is CASSWDRSYEQYF. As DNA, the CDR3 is TGTGCCAGCAGTTGGGACAGATCCTACGAGCAGTACTTC.

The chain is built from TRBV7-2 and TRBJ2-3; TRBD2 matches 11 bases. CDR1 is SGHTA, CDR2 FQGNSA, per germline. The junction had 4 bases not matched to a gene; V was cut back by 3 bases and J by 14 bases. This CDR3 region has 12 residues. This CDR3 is CASSFIGTSGYF. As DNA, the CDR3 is TGTGCCAGCAGCTTCATCGGGACTAGCGGGTATTTT.